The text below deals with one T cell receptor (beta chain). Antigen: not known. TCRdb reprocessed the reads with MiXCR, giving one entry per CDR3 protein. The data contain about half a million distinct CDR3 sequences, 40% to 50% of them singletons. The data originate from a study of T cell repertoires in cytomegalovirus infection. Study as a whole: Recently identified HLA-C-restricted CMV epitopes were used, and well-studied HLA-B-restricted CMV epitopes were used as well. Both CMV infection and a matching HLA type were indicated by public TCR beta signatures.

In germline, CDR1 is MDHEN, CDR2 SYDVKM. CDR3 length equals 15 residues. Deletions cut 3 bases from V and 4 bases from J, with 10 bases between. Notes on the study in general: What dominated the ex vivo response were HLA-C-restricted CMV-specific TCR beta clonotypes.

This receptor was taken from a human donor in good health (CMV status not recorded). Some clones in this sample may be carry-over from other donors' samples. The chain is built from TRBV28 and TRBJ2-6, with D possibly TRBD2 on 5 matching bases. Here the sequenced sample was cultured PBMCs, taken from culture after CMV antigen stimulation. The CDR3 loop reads CASSFEGIGANVLTF. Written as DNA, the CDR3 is TGTGCCAGCAGTTTTGAGGGAATCGGGGCCAACGTCCTGACTTTC.